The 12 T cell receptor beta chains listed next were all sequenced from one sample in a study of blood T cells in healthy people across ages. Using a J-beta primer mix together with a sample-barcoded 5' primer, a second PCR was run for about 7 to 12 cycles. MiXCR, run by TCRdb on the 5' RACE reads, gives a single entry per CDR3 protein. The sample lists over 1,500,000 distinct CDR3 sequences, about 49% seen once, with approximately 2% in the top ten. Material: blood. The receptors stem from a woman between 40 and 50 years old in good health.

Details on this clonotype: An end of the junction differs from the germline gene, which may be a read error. CDR3 DNA: TGCGCCAGCAGCTGGGGCAGCCTGAACACTGAGGCTTTCTTT. Its protein product is CASSWGSLNTEAFF. The chain combines TRBV5-1 with TRBJ1-1, with a tentative D call TRBD1 (5 bases). The CDR3 has 14 amino acids. The germline gives CDR1 SGHRS, CDR2 YFSETQ.

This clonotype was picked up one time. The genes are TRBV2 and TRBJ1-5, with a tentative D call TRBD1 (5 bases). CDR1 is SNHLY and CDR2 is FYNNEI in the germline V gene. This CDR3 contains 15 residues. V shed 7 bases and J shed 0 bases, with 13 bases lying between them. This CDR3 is CASKRDVYSNQPQHF. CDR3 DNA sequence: TGTGCCAGCAAAAGGGACGTATATAGCAATCAGCCCCAGCATTTT.

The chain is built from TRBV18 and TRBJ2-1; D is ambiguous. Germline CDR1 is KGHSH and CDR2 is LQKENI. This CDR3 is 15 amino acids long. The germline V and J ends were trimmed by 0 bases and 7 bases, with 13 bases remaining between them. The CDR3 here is CASSPPSQMGNEQFF. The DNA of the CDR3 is TGTGCCAGCTCACCACCGAGCCAGATGGGAAATGAGCAGTTCTTC.

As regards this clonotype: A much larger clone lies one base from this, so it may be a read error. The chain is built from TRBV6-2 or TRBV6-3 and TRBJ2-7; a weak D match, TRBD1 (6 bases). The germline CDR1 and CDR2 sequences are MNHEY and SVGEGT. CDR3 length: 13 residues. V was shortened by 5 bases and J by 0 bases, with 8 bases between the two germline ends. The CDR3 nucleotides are TGTGCCAGCAGTGGACAGCGCTCCTACGAGCAGTACTTC. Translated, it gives CASSGQRSYEQYF.

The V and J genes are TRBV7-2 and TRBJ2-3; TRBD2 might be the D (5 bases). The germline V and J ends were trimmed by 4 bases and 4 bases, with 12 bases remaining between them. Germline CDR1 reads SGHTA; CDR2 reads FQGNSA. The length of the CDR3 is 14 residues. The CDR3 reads CASSSAAGADTQYF. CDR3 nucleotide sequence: TGTGCCAGCAGCTCCGCTGCGGGTGCAGATACGCAGTATTTT.

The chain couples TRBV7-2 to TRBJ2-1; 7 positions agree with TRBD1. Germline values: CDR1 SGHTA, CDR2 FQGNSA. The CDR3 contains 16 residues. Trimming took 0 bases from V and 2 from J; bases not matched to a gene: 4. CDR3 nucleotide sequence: TGTGCCAGCAGCTTAGCCCACAGGGGAACCTACAATGAGCAGTTCTTC. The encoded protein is CASSLAHRGTYNEQFF.

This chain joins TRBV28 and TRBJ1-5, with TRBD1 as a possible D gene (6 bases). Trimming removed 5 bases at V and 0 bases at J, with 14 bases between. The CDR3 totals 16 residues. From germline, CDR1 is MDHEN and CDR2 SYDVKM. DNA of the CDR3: TGTGCCAGCAGTCTCCGACAGGAAAATAGCAATCAGCCCCAGCATTTT. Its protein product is CASSLRQENSNQPQHF.

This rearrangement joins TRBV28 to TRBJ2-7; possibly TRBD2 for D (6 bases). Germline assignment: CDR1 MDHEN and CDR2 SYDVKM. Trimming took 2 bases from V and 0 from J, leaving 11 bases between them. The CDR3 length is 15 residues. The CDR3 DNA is TGTGCCAGCAGTTTAAGAGGAGGGTTCTCCTACGAGCAGTACTTC. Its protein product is CASSLRGGFSYEQYF.

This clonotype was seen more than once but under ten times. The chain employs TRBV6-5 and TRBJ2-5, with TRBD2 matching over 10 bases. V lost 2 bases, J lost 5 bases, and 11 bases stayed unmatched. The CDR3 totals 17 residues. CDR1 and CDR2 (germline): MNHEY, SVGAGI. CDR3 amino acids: CASSYSRAGGPEETQYF. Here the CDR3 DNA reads TGTGCCAGCAGTTACAGCAGAGCGGGGGGGCCAGAGGAGACCCAGTACTTC.

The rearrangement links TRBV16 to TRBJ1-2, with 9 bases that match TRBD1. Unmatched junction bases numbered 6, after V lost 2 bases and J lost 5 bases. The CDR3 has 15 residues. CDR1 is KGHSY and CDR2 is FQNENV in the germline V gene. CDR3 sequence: CASSQGQGSLYGYTF. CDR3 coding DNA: TGTGCCAGCAGCCAAGGACAGGGGTCTCTTTATGGCTACACCTTC. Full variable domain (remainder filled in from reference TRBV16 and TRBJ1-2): GEEVAQTPKHLVRGEGQKAKLYCAPIKGHSYVFWYQQVLKNEFKFLISFQNENVFDETGMPKERFSAKCLPNSPCSLEIQATKLEDSAVYFCASSQGQGSLYGYTFGSGTRLTVV.

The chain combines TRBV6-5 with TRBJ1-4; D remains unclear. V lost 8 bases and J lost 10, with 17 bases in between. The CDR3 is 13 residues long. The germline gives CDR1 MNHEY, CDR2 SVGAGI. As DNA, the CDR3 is TGTGCCAGCGCGGCCCTTACAAGCGGAAAACTGTTTTTT. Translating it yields CASAALTSGKLFF.

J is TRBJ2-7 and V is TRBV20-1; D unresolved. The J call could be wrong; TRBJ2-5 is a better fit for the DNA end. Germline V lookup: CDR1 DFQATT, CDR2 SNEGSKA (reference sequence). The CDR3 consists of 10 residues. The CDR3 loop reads CSTLKETQYF. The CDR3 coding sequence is TGCAGTACCCTTAAGGAGACCCAGTACTTC.